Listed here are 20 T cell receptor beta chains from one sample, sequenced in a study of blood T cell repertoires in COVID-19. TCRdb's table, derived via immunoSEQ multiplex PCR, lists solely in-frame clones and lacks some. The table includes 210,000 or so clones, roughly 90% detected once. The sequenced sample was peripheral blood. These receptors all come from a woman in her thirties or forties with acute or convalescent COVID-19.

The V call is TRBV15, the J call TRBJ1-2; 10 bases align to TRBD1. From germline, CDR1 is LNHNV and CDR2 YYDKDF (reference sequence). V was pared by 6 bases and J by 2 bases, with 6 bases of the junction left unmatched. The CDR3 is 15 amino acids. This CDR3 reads CATSPDRGRNYGYTF. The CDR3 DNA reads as TGTGCCACCAGTCCAGACAGGGGGCGAAACTATGGCTACACCTTC. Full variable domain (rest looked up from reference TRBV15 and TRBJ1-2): DAMVIQNPRYQVTQFGKPVTLSCSQTLNHNVMYWYQQKSSQAPKLLFHYYDKDFNNEADTPDNFQSRRPNTSFCFLDIRSPGLGDTAMYLCATSPDRGRNYGYTFGSGTRLTVV.

The CDR3 loop reads CASSRPGINNSPLHF. Here the CDR3 DNA reads TGTGCCAGCAGCCGGCCGGGAATTAATAATTCACCCCTCCACTTT. This chain uses TRBV27 with TRBJ1-6; D is unresolved. V shed 6 bases and J shed 5 bases, with 14 bases lying between them. This CDR3 is built from 15 residues. Germline CDR1 and CDR2: MNHEY and SMNVEV (reference sequence).

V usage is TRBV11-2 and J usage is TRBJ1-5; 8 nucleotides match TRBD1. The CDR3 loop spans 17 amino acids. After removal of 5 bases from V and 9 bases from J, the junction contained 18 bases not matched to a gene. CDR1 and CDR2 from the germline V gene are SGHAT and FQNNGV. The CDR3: CASSQNRGQGTVRPQHF. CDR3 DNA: TGTGCCAGCAGCCAGAACCGTGGACAGGGAACAGTTCGGCCCCAGCATTTT.

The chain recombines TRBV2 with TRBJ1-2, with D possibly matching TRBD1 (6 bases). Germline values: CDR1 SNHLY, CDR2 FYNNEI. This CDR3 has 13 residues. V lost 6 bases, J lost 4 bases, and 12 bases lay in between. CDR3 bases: TGTGCCAGCAGCGCCGACAGGAGCTATGGCTACACCTTC. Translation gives CASSADRSYGYTF.

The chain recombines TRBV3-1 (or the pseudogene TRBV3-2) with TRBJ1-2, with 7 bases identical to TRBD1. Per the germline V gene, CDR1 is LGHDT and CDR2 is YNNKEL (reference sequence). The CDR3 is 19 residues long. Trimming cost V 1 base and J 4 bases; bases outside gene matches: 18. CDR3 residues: CASSQVGPGTEGGLYGYTF. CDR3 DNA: TGTGCCAGCAGCCAAGTCGGTCCCGGGACGGAAGGGGGCCTCTATGGCTACACCTTC.

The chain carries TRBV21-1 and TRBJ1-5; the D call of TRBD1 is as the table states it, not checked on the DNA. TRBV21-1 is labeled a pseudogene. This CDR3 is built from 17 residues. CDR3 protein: CASSIQDRADSNQPQHF. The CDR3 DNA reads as TGTGCCAGCAGCATTCAGGACAGGGCCGATAGCAATCAGCCCCAGCATTTT.

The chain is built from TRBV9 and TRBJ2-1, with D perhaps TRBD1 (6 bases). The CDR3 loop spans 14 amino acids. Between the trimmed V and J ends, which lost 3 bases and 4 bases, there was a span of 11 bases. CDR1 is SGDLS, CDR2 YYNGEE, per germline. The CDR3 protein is CASSGRTDYNEQFF. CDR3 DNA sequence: TGTGCCAGCAGCGGGCGGACAGATTACAATGAGCAGTTCTTC.

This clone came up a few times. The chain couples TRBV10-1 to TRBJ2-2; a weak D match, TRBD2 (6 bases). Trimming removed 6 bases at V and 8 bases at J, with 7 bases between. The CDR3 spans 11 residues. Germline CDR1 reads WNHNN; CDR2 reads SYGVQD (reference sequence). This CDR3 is CASSGGGELFF. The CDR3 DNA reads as TGCGCCAGCAGCGGGGGAGGGGAGCTGTTTTTT.

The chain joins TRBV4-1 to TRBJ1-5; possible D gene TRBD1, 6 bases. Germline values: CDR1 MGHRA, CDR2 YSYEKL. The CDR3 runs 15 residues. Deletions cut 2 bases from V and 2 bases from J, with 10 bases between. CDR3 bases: TGCGCCAGCAGCCAATCTTCAGGGGGCAATCAGCCCCAGCATTTT. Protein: CASSQSSGGNQPQHF.

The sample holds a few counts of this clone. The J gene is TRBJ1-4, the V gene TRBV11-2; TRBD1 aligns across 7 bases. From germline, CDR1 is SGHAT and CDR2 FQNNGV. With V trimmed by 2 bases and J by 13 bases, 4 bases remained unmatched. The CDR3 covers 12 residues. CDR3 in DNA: TGTGCCAGCAGCTTAAACAGGGGTATACTGTTTTTT. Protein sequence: CASSLNRGILFF.

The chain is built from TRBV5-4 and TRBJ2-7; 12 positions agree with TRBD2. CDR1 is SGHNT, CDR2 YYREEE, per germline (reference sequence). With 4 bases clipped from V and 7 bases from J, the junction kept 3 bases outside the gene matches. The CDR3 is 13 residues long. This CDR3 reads CASSRLAGEEQYV. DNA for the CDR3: TGTGCCAGCAGCCGACTAGCGGGGGAAGAGCAGTACGTC.

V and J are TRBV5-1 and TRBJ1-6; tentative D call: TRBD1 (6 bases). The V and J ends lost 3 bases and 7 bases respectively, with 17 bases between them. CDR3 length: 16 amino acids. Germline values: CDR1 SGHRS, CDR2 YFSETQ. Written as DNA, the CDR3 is TGCGCCAGCAGCTGGGAATCGGGGGGCTTCAATTCACCCCTCCACTTT. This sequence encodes CASSWESGGFNSPLHF.

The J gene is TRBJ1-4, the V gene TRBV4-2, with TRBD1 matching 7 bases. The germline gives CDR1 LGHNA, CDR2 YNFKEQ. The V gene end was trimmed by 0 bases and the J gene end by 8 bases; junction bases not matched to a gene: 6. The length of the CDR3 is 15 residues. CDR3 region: CASSQEKGANEKLFF. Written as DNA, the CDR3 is TGTGCCAGCAGCCAAGAAAAGGGGGCGAACGAAAAACTGTTTTTT.

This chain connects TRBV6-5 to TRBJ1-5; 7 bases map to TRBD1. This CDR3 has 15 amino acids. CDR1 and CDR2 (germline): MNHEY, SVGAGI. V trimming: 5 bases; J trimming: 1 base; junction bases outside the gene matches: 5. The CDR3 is CASSPRGKSNQPQHF. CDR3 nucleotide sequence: TGTGCCAGCAGTCCCAGGGGGAAAAGCAATCAGCCCCAGCATTTT.

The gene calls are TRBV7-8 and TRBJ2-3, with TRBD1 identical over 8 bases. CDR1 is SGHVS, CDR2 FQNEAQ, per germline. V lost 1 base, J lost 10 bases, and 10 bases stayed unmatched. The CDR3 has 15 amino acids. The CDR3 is CASSLEEARGPAQYF. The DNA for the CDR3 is TGTGCCAGCAGCTTAGAAGAGGCCAGGGGGCCTGCGCAGTATTTT.

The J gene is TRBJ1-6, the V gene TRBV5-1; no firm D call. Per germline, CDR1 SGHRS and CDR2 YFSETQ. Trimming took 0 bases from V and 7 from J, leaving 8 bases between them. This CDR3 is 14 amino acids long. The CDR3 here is CASSLDSINSPLHF. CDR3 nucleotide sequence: TGCGCCAGCAGCTTGGACAGTATCAATTCACCCCTCCACTTT. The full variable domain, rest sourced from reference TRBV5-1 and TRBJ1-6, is KAGVTQTPRYLIKTRGQQVTLSCSPISGHRSVSWYQQTPGQGLQFLFEYFSETQRNKGNFPGRFSGRQFSNSRSEMNVSTLELGDSALYLCASSLDSINSPLHFGNGTRLTVT.

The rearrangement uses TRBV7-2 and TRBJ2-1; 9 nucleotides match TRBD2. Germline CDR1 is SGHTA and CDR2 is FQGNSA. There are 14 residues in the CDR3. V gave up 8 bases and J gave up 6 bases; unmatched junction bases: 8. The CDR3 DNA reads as TGTGCCAGCGGCCAGTGGCGGGGGGGCAATGAGCAGTTCTTC. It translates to CASGQWRGGNEQFF.

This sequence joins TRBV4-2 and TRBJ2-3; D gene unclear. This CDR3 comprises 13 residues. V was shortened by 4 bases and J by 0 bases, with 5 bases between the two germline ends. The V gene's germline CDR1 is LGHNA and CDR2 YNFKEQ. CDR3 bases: TGTGCCAGCAGCCCGCTAAGCACAGATACGCAGTATTTT. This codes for CASSPLSTDTQYF.

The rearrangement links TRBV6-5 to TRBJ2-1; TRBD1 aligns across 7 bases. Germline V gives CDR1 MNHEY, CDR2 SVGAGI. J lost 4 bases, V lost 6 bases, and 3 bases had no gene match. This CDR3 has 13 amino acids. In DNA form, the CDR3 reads TGTGCCAGCAGAACAGGGGTTTACAATGAGCAGTTCTTC. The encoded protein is CASRTGVYNEQFF.

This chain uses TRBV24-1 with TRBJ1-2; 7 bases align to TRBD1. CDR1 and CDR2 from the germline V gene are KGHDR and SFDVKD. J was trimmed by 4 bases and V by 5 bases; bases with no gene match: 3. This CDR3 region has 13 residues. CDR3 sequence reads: CATSGGDSYGYTF. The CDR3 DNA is TGTGCCACCAGTGGGGGGGACAGCTATGGCTACACCTTC.